This is a list of T cell receptor beta chains from one sample in a study of blood T cell repertoires in COVID-19. Only in-frame clones appear in the TCRdb table, and some are missing; sequencing was by immunoSEQ multiplex PCR. The sample consists of 250,000 to 350,000 clones, about 87% of them appearing once. Sample: peripheral blood. The receptors were sampled from a woman aged 30 to 39 who had recovered from COVID-19. Both conserved end residues are part of each CDR3. A D gene is named only where the DNA matches it firmly. Clone sizes are given selectively: once, few, many, or a class where the clone is expanded.

CDR3 DNA: TGTGCCACCAAAGGGTTGGACAGCATGAACACTGAAGCTTTCTTT
CDR3 protein: CATKGLDSMNTEAFF
clone size: .
V gene: TRBV28
CDR3 length: 15
J gene: TRBJ1-1
D gene: .

CDR3 DNA: TGTGCCTGGAGGCCACAGGGGGCCGGGGAGCTGTTTTTT
CDR3 protein: CAWRPQGAGELFF
clone size: .
V gene: TRBV30
CDR3 length: 13
J gene: TRBJ2-2
D gene: TRBD1

CDR3 DNA: TGTGCCACCAGCAGAGATTGGACAGATACTAATGAAAAACTGTTTTTT
CDR3 protein: CATSRDWTDTNEKLFF
clone size: .
V gene: TRBV15
CDR3 length: 16
J gene: TRBJ1-4
D gene: .

CDR3 DNA: TGTGCCAGCAGCTTAGCGAGGCCAGGGCCCAACTATGGCTACACCTTC
CDR3 protein: CASSLARPGPNYGYTF
clone size: .
V gene: TRBV7-9
CDR3 length: 16
J gene: TRBJ1-2
D gene: .

CDR3 DNA: TGTGCCAGCAAAGATAGGGGTACATCTGGGGCCAACGTCCTGACTTTC
CDR3 protein: CASKDRGTSGANVLTF
clone size: .
V gene: TRBV2
CDR3 length: 16
J gene: TRBJ2-6
D gene: .

CDR3 DNA: TGCGCCAGCAGCTTGGCCCCAGGGGGTTATGGCGGGGAGCTGTTTTTT
CDR3 protein: CASSLAPGGYGGELFF
clone size: .
V gene: TRBV5-1
CDR3 length: 16
J gene: TRBJ2-2
D gene: TRBD1

CDR3 DNA: TGTGCCAGCAGCGTAGGCGCGGGGGGAACCTACGAGCAGTACTTC
CDR3 protein: CASSVGAGGTYEQYF
clone size: .
V gene: TRBV9
CDR3 length: 15
J gene: TRBJ2-7
D gene: TRBD2

CDR3 DNA: TGTGCCAGCAGTTACCAGCGGGGGGTCAAATACCAAGAGACCCAGTACTTC
CDR3 protein: CASSYQRGVKYQETQYF
clone size: .
V gene: TRBV6-2/TRBV6-3
CDR3 length: 17
J gene: TRBJ2-5
D gene: TRBD2

CDR3 DNA: TGTGCCAGCAGTGCCGTAGGGACAGGGCCTACCTACGAGCAGTACTTC
CDR3 protein: CASSAVGTGPTYEQYF
clone size: few
V gene: TRBV2
CDR3 length: 16
J gene: TRBJ2-7
D gene: TRBD1

CDR3 DNA: TGTGCCAGCAGCTTAGTCCCCGGACTAGCGGAGCAAGAGACCCAGTACTTC
CDR3 protein: CASSLVPGLAEQETQYF
clone size: .
V gene: TRBV7-2
CDR3 length: 17
J gene: TRBJ2-5
D gene: TRBD2

CDR3 DNA: TGCGCCAGCAGCCCCGGGACCGGGAGGCTAGATACGCAGTATTTT
CDR3 protein: CASSPGTGRLDTQYF
clone size: .
V gene: TRBV4-3
CDR3 length: 15
J gene: TRBJ2-3
D gene: TRBD2

CDR3 DNA: TGTGCCAGCAGCCACGGACAGGGAGGGATGAACACTGAAGCTTTCTTT
CDR3 protein: CASSHGQGGMNTEAFF
clone size: .
V gene: TRBV4-2
CDR3 length: 16
J gene: TRBJ1-1
D gene: TRBD1

CDR3 DNA: TGTGCCAGGAGGCCTCTAGGGACTGATAATTCACCCCTCCACTTT
CDR3 protein: CARRPLGTDNSPLHF
clone size: .
V gene: TRBV19
CDR3 length: 15
J gene: TRBJ1-6
D gene: .

CDR3 DNA: TGCGCCAGCAGCTTCCAGGGGGGTCCCCCCCCTACCTACGAGCAGTACTTC
CDR3 protein: CASSFQGGPPPTYEQYF
clone size: .
V gene: TRBV5-1
CDR3 length: 17
J gene: TRBJ2-7
D gene: .

CDR3 DNA: TGCGCCAGCAGCCTCACAGGGGGCAGTCAGCCCCAGCATTTT
CDR3 protein: CASSLTGGSQPQHF
clone size: .
V gene: TRBV5-1
CDR3 length: 14
J gene: TRBJ1-5
D gene: TRBD1

CDR3 DNA: TGTGCCAGTAGTAGGGAGGGGCGAGTCACCGGGGAGCTGTTTTTT
CDR3 protein: CASSREGRVTGELFF
clone size: .
V gene: TRBV19
CDR3 length: 15
J gene: TRBJ2-2
D gene: TRBD2

CDR3 DNA: TGTGCCAGCAGTCCCCACAGTGGCTACACCTTC
CDR3 protein: CASSPHSGYTF
clone size: .
V gene: TRBV2
CDR3 length: 11
J gene: TRBJ1-2
D gene: .

CDR3 DNA: TGTGCCAGCAGTCGCAACAGGAATCCCTCCTACGAGCAGTACTTC
CDR3 protein: CASSRNRNPSYEQYF
clone size: .
V gene: TRBV6-5
CDR3 length: 15
J gene: TRBJ2-7
D gene: .

CDR3 DNA: TGCGCCAGCAGCCCAGGGACTAGCGCGCGCACAGATACGCAGTATTTT
CDR3 protein: CASSPGTSARTDTQYF
clone size: .
V gene: TRBV5-1
CDR3 length: 16
J gene: TRBJ2-3
D gene: TRBD2

CDR3 DNA: TGTGCCAGTAGTATTTGGAGTTTTAGCGGTCAGCCCCAGCATTTT
CDR3 protein: CASSIWSFSGQPQHF
clone size: .
V gene: TRBV19
CDR3 length: 15
J gene: TRBJ1-5
D gene: .

CDR3 DNA: TGTGCCAGCAGAGCAGCCGGGACAGGAGGTGATGGCTACACCTTC
CDR3 protein: CASRAAGTGGDGYTF
clone size: .
V gene: TRBV7-2
CDR3 length: 15
J gene: TRBJ1-2
D gene: TRBD1

CDR3 DNA: TGTGCCAGCAGTTACGGAGGACAGGGGGCAGATACGCAGTATTTT
CDR3 protein: CASSYGGQGADTQYF
clone size: .
V gene: TRBV6-5
CDR3 length: 15
J gene: TRBJ2-3
D gene: TRBD1

CDR3 DNA: TGTGCCAGCAGTGATCCTAGCGGGGGATTCTACAATGAGCAGTTCTTC
CDR3 protein: CASSDPSGGFYNEQFF
clone size: .
V gene: TRBV6-1
CDR3 length: 16
J gene: TRBJ2-1
D gene: TRBD2

CDR3 DNA: TGTGCCACCGGGGATCGAGGCACACACAATCAGCCCCAGCATTTT
CDR3 protein: CATGDRGTHNQPQHF
clone size: .
V gene: TRBV6-5
CDR3 length: 15
J gene: TRBJ1-5
D gene: .

CDR3 DNA: TGCGCCAGCAGCTTGATGACAGGGGGCACCTACGAGCAGTACTTC
CDR3 protein: CASSLMTGGTYEQYF
clone size: .
V gene: TRBV5-1
CDR3 length: 15
J gene: TRBJ2-7
D gene: TRBD1

CDR3 DNA: TGTGCCAGTAAGACAGATAATAATTCACCCCTCCACTTT
CDR3 protein: CASKTDNNSPLHF
clone size: .
V gene: TRBV28
CDR3 length: 13
J gene: TRBJ1-6
D gene: .

CDR3 DNA: TGTGCCAGCAGCCCGGGACAGGGGGCGAGGTATGGCTACACCTTC
CDR3 protein: CASSPGQGARYGYTF
clone size: .
V gene: TRBV11-1
CDR3 length: 15
J gene: TRBJ1-2
D gene: TRBD1

CDR3 DNA: TGTGCCATCAGTGACTCGCGGGGGGCCTTCTACGAGCAGTACTTC
CDR3 protein: CAISDSRGAFYEQYF
clone size: .
V gene: TRBV10-3
CDR3 length: 15
J gene: TRBJ2-7
D gene: TRBD2

CDR3 DNA: TGTGCCAGCAGCATCGACGGAGCTAACTATGGCTACACCTTC
CDR3 protein: CASSIDGANYGYTF
clone size: once
V gene: TRBV9
CDR3 length: 14
J gene: TRBJ1-2
D gene: .

CDR3 DNA: TGTGCCAGCACCAAACCCGACTGGGACACCATATATTTT
CDR3 protein: CASTKPDWDTIYF
clone size: .
V gene: TRBV6-5
CDR3 length: 13
J gene: TRBJ1-3
D gene: .

CDR3 DNA: TGCAGCGTGGAGACAGCGAACACCGGGGAGCTGTTTTTT
CDR3 protein: CSVETANTGELFF
clone size: .
V gene: TRBV29-1
CDR3 length: 13
J gene: TRBJ2-2
D gene: .

CDR3 DNA: TGTGCCAGCAGTTTTAGGGGGCGCGAGCAGTACTTC
CDR3 protein: CASSFRGREQYF
clone size: .
V gene: TRBV28
CDR3 length: 12
J gene: TRBJ2-7
D gene: TRBD1

CDR3 DNA: TGTGCCAGCAGCCCAGGGACTAGCTTCAATGAGCAGTTCTTC
CDR3 protein: CASSPGTSFNEQFF
clone size: .
V gene: TRBV11-2
CDR3 length: 14
J gene: TRBJ2-1
D gene: TRBD2

CDR3 DNA: TGTGCCAGCAGCCATAGAGAGGCCAAAAACATTCAGTACTTC
CDR3 protein: CASSHREAKNIQYF
clone size: .
V gene: TRBV3-1/TRBV3-2
CDR3 length: 14
J gene: TRBJ2-4
D gene: .

CDR3 DNA: TGTGCCAGCAGCTTAGTCGGGGGGTCCCCCTACGAGCAGTACTTC
CDR3 protein: CASSLVGGSPYEQYF
clone size: .
V gene: TRBV7-2
CDR3 length: 15
J gene: TRBJ2-7
D gene: TRBD2

CDR3 DNA: TGTGCCAGCAGCTCCTCCGGCGGGGGCACAGATACGCAGTATTTT
CDR3 protein: CASSSSGGGTDTQYF
clone size: .
V gene: TRBV7-3
CDR3 length: 15
J gene: TRBJ2-3
D gene: .

CDR3 DNA: TGTGCCTGGAGTGCGGAACTGGGACTAGCGGGCGAGCAGTTCTTC
CDR3 protein: CAWSAELGLAGEQFF
clone size: once
V gene: TRBV30
CDR3 length: 15
J gene: TRBJ2-1
D gene: TRBD2

CDR3 DNA: TGTGCCAGCAGTGATTCGGGTAGCGAGACCCAGTACTTC
CDR3 protein: CASSDSGSETQYF
clone size: .
V gene: TRBV25-1
CDR3 length: 13
J gene: TRBJ2-5
D gene: .

CDR3 DNA: TGTGCCAGCAGCCAAGATTGGTCAGCAACTAATGAAAAACTGTTTTTT
CDR3 protein: CASSQDWSATNEKLFF
clone size: .
V gene: TRBV4-2
CDR3 length: 16
J gene: TRBJ1-4
D gene: .

CDR3 DNA: TGTGCCAGCAGTGCGGGATATGGCACTGAAGCTTTCTTT
CDR3 protein: CASSAGYGTEAFF
clone size: .
V gene: TRBV7-9
CDR3 length: 13
J gene: TRBJ1-1
D gene: .

CDR3 DNA: TGTGCCAGCAGTTTAGGGACAGTTAATGAAAAACTGTTTTTT
CDR3 protein: CASSLGTVNEKLFF
clone size: .
V gene: TRBV2
CDR3 length: 14
J gene: TRBJ1-4
D gene: TRBD1

CDR3 DNA: TGTGCCAGCAGCTTACGGGAGGGTATCAACGGGGAGCTGTTTTTT
CDR3 protein: CASSLREGINGELFF
clone size: .
V gene: TRBV7-9
CDR3 length: 15
J gene: TRBJ2-2
D gene: TRBD2

CDR3 DNA: TGTGCCAGCAAGAAGGACAGTAACTCTGGAAACACCATATATTTT
CDR3 protein: CASKKDSNSGNTIYF
clone size: .
V gene: TRBV2
CDR3 length: 15
J gene: TRBJ1-3
D gene: .

CDR3 DNA: TGCAGCGTGACTAGCGTCCAAACCTACAATGAGCAGTTCTTC
CDR3 protein: CSVTSVQTYNEQFF
clone size: once
V gene: TRBV29-1
CDR3 length: 14
J gene: TRBJ2-1
D gene: TRBD2

CDR3 DNA: TGTGCCAGCAGCCGGGACACAGAATACAATGAGCAGTTCTTC
CDR3 protein: CASSRDTEYNEQFF
clone size: .
V gene: TRBV6-5
CDR3 length: 14
J gene: TRBJ2-1
D gene: .

CDR3 DNA: TGTGCCAGCAGCGTAATGGGACAGCAGAACACTGAAGCTTTCTTT
CDR3 protein: CASSVMGQQNTEAFF
clone size: .
V gene: TRBV9
CDR3 length: 15
J gene: TRBJ1-1
D gene: TRBD1

CDR3 DNA: TGTGCCAGCAGCTTGGGCGGGACAGCCGGAAACACCATATATTTT
CDR3 protein: CASSLGGTAGNTIYF
clone size: few
V gene: TRBV5-4
CDR3 length: 15
J gene: TRBJ1-3
D gene: TRBD1

CDR3 DNA: TGTGCCAGCAGGACGAGGGCTAGAACTTACGAGCAGTACTTC
CDR3 protein: CASRTRARTYEQYF
clone size: .
V gene: TRBV6-5
CDR3 length: 14
J gene: TRBJ2-7
D gene: .

CDR3 DNA: TGCAGCGTTGCGACAGGGGTCGGCGAGACCCAGTACTTC
CDR3 protein: CSVATGVGETQYF
clone size: few
V gene: TRBV29-1
CDR3 length: 13
J gene: TRBJ2-5
D gene: TRBD1

CDR3 DNA: TGCGCCAGCAGCTTGGGAGGGCTGAACACTGAAGCTTTCTTT
CDR3 protein: CASSLGGLNTEAFF
clone size: .
V gene: TRBV5-1
CDR3 length: 14
J gene: TRBJ1-1
D gene: .

CDR3 DNA: TGTGCCAGCGGGGCCCCTTCTTACTATGGCTACACCTTC
CDR3 protein: CASGAPSYYGYTF
clone size: .
V gene: TRBV6-6
CDR3 length: 13
J gene: TRBJ1-2
D gene: .

CDR3 DNA: TGTGCCAGCCATGAGGGAGAGACCGGGGAGCTGTTTTTT
CDR3 protein: CASHEGETGELFF
clone size: few
V gene: TRBV6-5
CDR3 length: 13
J gene: TRBJ2-2
D gene: .

CDR3 DNA: TGTGCCAGTAGTCACCAGGGGTATACGCAGTATTTT
CDR3 protein: CASSHQGYTQYF
clone size: .
V gene: TRBV19
CDR3 length: 12
J gene: TRBJ2-3
D gene: .

CDR3 DNA: TGTGCCAGCAGTCGAGCGACAGGGATCCCCTACGAGCAGTACTTC
CDR3 protein: CASSRATGIPYEQYF
clone size: .
V gene: TRBV28
CDR3 length: 15
J gene: TRBJ2-7
D gene: TRBD1